Presented here are 5 T cell receptor beta chains from one specimen sequenced in a study of blood T cell repertoires in COVID-19. The table came from immunoSEQ multiplex PCR; TCRdb's copy has only in-frame clones and leaves some out. The sample holds 330,000 or so clones, about nine tenths seen once. The sequenced sample consisted of peripheral blood. The source of these receptors is a young man with COVID-19, enrolled during active disease.

This chain links TRBV27 with TRBJ2-3; weak D call: TRBD2 (6 bases). Trimming pared 7 bases from V and 2 bases from J, leaving 25 bases between. Germline V CDR1 and CDR2: MNHEY, SMNVEV (reference sequence). CDR3 length equals 18 residues. The CDR3: CASNPGRGRPGDTDTQYF. CDR3 nucleotide sequence: TGTGCCAGCAATCCCGGTAGAGGGAGGCCCGGAGACACAGATACGCAGTATTTT.

The V call is TRBV7-9, the J call TRBJ2-5, with D perhaps TRBD2 (5 bases). CDR3 length: 13 amino acids. The germline V and J ends were trimmed by 1 base and 10 bases, with 13 bases remaining between them. Per the germline V gene, CDR1 is SEHNR and CDR2 is FQNEAQ (reference sequence). Here the CDR3 reads CASSLEARVDQYF. CDR3 nucleotide sequence: TGTGCCAGCAGCTTAGAGGCGAGGGTAGACCAGTACTTC.

V usage is TRBV6-2 or TRBV6-3 and J usage is TRBJ2-5, with D unresolved. The CDR3 length is 13 residues. Trimming stripped 2 bases from V and 1 base from J, with 5 bases between. Germline CDR1 reads MNHEY; CDR2 reads SVGEGT. DNA of the CDR3: TGTGCCAGCAGTTACCTAGTCCAAGAGACCCAGTACTTC. Residues: CASSYLVQETQYF.

The chain joins TRBV6-5 to TRBJ2-7, with TRBD1 matching over 7 bases. Germline V gene sequence: CDR1 MNHEY, CDR2 SVGAGI. V shed 1 base, J shed 7 bases, and the junction held 7 bases outside the gene matches. This CDR3 has 14 residues. The DNA of the CDR3 is TGTGCCAGCAGTTACTTACACAGGGGTCGGGAGCAGTACTTC. Its protein is CASSYLHRGREQYF.

In its sample, this clone was seen once. The chain joins TRBV24-1 to TRBJ2-3; D remains ambiguous. Trimming pared 4 bases from V and 2 bases from J, leaving 9 bases between. This CDR3 spans 14 amino acids. The germline V gene has CDR1 KGHDR and CDR2 SFDVKD. The CDR3 is CATSDPTHTDTQYF. As DNA, the CDR3 is TGTGCCACCAGTGACCCGACACACACAGATACGCAGTATTTT.